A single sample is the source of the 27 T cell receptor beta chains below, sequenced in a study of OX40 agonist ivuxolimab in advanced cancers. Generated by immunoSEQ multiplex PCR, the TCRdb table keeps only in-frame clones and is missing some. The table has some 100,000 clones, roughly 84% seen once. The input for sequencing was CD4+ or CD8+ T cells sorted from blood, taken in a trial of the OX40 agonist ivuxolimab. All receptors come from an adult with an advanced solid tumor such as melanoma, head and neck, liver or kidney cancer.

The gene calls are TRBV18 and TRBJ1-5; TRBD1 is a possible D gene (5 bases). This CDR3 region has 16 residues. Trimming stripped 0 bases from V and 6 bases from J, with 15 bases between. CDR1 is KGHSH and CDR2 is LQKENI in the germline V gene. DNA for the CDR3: TGTGCCAGCTCACCACCGGGGGTAGGGGCGGCTCAGCCCCAGCATTTT. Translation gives CASSPPGVGAAQPQHF.

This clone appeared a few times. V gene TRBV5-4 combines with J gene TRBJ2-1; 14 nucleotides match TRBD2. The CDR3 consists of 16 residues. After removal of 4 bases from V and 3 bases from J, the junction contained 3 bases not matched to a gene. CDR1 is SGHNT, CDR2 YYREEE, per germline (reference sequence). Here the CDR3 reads CASSAGLAGGYNEQFF. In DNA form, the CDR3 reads TGTGCCAGCAGCGCAGGACTAGCGGGGGGCTACAATGAGCAGTTCTTC. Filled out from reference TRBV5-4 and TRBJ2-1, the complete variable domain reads ETGVTQSPTHLIKTRGQQVTLRCSSQSGHNTVSWYQQALGQGPQFIFQYYREEENGRGNFPPRFSGLQFPNYSSELNVNALELDDSALYLCASSAGLAGGYNEQFFGPGTRLTVL.

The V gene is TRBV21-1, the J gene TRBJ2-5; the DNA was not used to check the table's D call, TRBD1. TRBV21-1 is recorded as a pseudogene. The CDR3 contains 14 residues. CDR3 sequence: CASSKVDREETQYF. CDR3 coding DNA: TGTGCCAGCAGCAAAGTTGACAGGGAAGAGACCCAGTACTTC.

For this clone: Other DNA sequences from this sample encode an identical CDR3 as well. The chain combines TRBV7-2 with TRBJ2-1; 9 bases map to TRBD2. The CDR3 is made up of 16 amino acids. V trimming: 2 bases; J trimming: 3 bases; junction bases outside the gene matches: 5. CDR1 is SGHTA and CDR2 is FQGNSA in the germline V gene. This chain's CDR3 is CASSLRGGAGYNEQFF. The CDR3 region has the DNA TGTGCCAGCAGCTTACGCGGGGGGGCCGGCTACAATGAGCAGTTCTTC.

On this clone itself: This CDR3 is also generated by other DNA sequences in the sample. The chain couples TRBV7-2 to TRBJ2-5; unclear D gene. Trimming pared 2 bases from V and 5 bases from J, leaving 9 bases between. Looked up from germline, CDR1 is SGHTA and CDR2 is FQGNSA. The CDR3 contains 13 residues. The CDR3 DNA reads TGTGCCAGCAGCTTATCTCTGGGGGAGACCCAGTACTTC. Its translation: CASSLSLGETQYF.

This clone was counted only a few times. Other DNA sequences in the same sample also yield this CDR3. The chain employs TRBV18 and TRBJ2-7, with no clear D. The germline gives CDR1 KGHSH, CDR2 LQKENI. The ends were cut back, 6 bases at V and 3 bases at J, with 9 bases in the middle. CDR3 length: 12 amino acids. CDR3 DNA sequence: TGTGCCAGCTCCCCTACACTCTACGAGCAGTACTTC. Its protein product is CASSPTLYEQYF.

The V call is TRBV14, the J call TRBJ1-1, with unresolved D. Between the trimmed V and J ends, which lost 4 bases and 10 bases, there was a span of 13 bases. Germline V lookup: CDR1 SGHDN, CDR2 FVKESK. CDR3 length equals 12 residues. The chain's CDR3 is CASSPRTGGAFF. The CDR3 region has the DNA TGTGCCAGCAGCCCTAGGACCGGAGGAGCTTTCTTT.

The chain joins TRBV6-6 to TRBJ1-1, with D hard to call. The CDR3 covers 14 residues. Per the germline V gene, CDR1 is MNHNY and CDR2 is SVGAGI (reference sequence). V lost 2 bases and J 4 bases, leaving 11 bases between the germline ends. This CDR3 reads CASSYPEGGTEAFF. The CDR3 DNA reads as TGTGCCAGCAGTTACCCTGAGGGAGGCACTGAAGCTTTCTTT.

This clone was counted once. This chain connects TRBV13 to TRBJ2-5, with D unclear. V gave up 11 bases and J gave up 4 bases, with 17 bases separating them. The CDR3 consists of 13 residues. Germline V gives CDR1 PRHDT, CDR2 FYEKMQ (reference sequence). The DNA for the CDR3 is TGTGCCTTCTCTTTAAGCCCGGTAGAGACCCAGTACTTC. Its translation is CAFSLSPVETQYF.

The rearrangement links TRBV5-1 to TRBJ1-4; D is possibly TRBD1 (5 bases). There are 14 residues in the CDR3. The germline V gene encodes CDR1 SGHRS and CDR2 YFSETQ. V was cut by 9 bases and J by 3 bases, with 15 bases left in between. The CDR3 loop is CATKTGASNEKLFF. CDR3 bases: TGCGCCACCAAAACCGGGGCCTCTAATGAAAAACTGTTTTTT.

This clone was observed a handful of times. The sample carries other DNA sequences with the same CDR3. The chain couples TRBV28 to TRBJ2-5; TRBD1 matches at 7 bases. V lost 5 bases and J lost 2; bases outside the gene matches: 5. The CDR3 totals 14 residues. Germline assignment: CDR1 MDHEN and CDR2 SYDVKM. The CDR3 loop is CASSPRTGQETQYF. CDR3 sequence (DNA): TGTGCCAGCAGTCCTCGGACAGGACAAGAGACCCAGTACTTC.

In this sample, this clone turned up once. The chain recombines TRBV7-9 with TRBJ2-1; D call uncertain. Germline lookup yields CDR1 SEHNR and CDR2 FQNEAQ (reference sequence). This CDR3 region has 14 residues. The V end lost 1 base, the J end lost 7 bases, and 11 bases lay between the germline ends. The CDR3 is CASSLGAQKNEQFF. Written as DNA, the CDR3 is TGTGCCAGCAGCTTAGGGGCACAGAAAAATGAGCAGTTCTTC.

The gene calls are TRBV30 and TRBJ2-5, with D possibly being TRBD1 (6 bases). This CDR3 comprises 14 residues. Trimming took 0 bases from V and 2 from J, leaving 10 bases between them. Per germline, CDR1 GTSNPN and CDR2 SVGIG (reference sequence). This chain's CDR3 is CAWSVVQGQETQYF. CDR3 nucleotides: TGTGCCTGGAGTGTAGTACAGGGTCAAGAGACCCAGTACTTC.

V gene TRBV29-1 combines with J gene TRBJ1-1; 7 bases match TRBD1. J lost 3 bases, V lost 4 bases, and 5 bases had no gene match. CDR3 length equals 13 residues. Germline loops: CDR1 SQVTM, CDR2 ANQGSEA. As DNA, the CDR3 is TGCAGCGTTGGGAAAACAGGGGACACTGAAGCTTTCTTT. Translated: CSVGKTGDTEAFF.

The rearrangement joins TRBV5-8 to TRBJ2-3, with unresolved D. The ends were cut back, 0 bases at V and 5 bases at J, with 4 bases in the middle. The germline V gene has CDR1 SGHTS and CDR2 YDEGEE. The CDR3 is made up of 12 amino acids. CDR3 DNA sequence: TGTGCCAGCAGCTTGGTGATAGATACGCAGTATTTT. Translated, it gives CASSLVIDTQYF.

The CDR3 region has the DNA TGTGCCAGCAGTAAACCGATGAACACTGAAGCTTTCTTT. Its translation: CASSKPMNTEAFF. This chain links TRBV6-5 with TRBJ1-1, with D hard to call. The germline gives CDR1 MNHEY, CDR2 SVGAGI. The CDR3 spans 13 residues. V was shortened by 5 bases and J by 0 bases, with 7 bases between the two germline ends.

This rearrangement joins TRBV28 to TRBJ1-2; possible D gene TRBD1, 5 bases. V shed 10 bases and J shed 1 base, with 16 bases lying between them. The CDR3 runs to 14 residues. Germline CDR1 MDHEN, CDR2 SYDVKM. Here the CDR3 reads CATSSGGDNYGYTF. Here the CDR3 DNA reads TGTGCCACCTCCTCGGGAGGGGATAACTATGGCTACACCTTC.

As DNA, the CDR3 is TGCGCCAGCAGTGATACAGGGCGTAGTATTAGCACAGATACGCAGTATTTT. It codes for CASSDTGRSISTDTQYF. The chain has TRBV10-1 and TRBJ2-3, with D perhaps TRBD1 (6 bases). CDR1 and CDR2 from the germline V gene are WNHNN and SYGVQD (reference sequence). This CDR3 has 17 amino acids. V lost 3 bases and J lost 0, with 16 bases in between.

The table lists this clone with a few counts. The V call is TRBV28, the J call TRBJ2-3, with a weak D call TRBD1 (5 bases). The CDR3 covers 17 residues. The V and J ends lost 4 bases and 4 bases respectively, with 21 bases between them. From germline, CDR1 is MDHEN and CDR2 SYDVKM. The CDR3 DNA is TGTGCCAGCAGTTCCGATTTGGGGCTAACTGATTCAGATACGCAGTATTTT. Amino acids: CASSSDLGLTDSDTQYF.

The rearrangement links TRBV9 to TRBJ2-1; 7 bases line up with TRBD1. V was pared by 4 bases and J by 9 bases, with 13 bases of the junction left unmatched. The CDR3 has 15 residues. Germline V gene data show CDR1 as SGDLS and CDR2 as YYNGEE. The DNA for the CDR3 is TGTGCCAGCAGCCCAAGGCAGGGGGATCATTCTGAGCAGTTCTTC. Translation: CASSPRQGDHSEQFF.

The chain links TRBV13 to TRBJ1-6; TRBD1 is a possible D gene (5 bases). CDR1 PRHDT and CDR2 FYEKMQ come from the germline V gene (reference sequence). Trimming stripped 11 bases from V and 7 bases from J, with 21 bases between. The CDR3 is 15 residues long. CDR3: CAFPPGRGLNSPLHF. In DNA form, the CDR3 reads TGTGCCTTCCCCCCCGGACGGGGCTTGAATTCACCCCTCCACTTT.

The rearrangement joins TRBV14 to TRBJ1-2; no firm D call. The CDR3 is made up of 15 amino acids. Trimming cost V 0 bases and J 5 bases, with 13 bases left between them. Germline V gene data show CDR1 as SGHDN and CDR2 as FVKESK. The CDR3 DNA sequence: TGTGCCAGCAGCCAAGATCCTGTCCCCGTATATGGCTACACCTTC. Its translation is CASSQDPVPVYGYTF.

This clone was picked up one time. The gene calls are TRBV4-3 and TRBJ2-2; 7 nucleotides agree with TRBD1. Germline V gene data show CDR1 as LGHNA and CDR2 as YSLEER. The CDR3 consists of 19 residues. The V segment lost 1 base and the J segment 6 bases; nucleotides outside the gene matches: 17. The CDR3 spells CASSQVSGRAGGNAGELFF. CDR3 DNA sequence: TGCGCCAGCAGCCAAGTATCCGGGCGAGCAGGGGGAAACGCCGGGGAGCTGTTTTTT.

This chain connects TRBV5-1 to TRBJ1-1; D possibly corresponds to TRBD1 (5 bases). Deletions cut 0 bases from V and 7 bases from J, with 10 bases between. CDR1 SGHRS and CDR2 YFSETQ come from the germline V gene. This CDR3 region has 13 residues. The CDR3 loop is CASSLDPGVEAFF. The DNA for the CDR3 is TGCGCCAGCAGCTTGGATCCGGGGGTTGAAGCTTTCTTT.

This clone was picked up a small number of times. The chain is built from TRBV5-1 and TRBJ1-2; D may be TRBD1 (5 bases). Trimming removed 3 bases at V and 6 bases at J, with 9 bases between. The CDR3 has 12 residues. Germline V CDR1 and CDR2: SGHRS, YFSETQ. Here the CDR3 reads CASSSTVDGYTF. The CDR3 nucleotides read TGCGCCAGCAGCTCGACAGTGGATGGCTACACCTTC.

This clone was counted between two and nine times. CDR3 DNA: TGTGCCAGCAGCCCACATCAGGGGGCTGGCACCGGGGAGCTGTTTTTT. It specifies CASSPHQGAGTGELFF. J is TRBJ2-2 and V is TRBV7-3; 8 bases align to TRBD1. The V and J ends lost 5 bases and 4 bases, in that order; junction bases with no gene match: 9. This CDR3 comprises 16 residues. Germline V gene data show CDR1 as SGHTA and CDR2 as FQGTGA.

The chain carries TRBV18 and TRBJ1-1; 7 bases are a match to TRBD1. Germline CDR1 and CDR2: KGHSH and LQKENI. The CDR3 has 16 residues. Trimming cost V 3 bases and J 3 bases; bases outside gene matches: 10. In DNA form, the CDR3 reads TGTGCCAGCTCACCTCAGCCTACAGGGGCGGACACTGAAGCTTTCTTT. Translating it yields CASSPQPTGADTEAFF.